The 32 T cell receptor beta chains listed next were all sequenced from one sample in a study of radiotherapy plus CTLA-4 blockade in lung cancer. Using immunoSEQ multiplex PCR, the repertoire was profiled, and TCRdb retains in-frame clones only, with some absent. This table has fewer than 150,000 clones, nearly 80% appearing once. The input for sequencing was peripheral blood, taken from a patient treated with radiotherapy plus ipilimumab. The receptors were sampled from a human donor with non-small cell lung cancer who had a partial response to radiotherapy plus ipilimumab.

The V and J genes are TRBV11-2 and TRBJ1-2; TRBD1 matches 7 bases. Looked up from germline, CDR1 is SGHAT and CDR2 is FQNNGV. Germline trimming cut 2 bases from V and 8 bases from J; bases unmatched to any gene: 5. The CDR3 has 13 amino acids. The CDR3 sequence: CASSLTGAGGYTF. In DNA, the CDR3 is TGTGCCAGCAGCTTAACAGGGGCGGGCGGCTACACCTTC.

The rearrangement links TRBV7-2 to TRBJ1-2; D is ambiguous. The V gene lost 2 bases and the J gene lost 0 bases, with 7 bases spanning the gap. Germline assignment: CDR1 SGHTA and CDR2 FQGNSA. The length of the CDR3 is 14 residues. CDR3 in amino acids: CASSLQESNYGYTF. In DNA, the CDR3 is TGTGCCAGCAGCTTACAGGAATCTAACTATGGCTACACCTTC.

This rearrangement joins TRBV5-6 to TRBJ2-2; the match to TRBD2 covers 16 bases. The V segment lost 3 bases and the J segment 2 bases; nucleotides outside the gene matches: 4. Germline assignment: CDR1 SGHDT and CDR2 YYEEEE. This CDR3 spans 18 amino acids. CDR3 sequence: CASSWGLAGGSNTGELFF. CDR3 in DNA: TGTGCCAGCAGCTGGGGACTAGCGGGAGGGAGCAACACCGGGGAGCTGTTTTTT.

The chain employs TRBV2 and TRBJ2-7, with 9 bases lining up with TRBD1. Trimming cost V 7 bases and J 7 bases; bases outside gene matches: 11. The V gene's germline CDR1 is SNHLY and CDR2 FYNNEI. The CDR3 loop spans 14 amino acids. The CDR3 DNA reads TGTGCCAGCACAAAGGGACAGGGTGTTGAGGAGCAGTACTTC. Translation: CASTKGQGVEEQYF.

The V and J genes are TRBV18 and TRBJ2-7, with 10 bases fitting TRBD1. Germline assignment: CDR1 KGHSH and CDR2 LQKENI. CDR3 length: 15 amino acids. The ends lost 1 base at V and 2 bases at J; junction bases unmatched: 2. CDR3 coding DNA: TGTGCCAGCTCACCACTGGGACAGGGGACCTACGAGCAGTACTTC. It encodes CASSPLGQGTYEQYF.

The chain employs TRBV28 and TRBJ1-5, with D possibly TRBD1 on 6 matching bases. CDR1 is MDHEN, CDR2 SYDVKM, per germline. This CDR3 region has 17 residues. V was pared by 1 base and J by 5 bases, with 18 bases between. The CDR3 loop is CASSLSARGGAHQPQHF. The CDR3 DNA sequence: TGTGCCAGCAGTTTATCCGCCCGGGGGGGGGCACATCAGCCCCAGCATTTT.

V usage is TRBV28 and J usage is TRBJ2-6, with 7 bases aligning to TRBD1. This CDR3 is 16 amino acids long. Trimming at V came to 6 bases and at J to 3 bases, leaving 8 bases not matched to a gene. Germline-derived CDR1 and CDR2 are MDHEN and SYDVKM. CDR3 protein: CASRRQGLGGANVLTF. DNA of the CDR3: TGTGCCAGCAGGAGACAGGGTTTAGGTGGGGCCAACGTCCTGACTTTC.

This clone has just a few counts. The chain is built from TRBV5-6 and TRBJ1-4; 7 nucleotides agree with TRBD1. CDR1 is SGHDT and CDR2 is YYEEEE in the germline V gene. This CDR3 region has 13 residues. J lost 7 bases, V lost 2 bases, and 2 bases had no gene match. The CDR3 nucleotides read TGTGCCAGCAGCTTTCAGGGGGTTGAAAAACTGTTTTTT. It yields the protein CASSFQGVEKLFF.

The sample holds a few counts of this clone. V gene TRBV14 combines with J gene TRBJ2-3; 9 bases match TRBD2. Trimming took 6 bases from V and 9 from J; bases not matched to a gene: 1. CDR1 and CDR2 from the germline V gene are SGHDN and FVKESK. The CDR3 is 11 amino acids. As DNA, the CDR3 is TGTGCCAGCAGTCTAGCGGGGACGCAGTATTTT. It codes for CASSLAGTQYF.

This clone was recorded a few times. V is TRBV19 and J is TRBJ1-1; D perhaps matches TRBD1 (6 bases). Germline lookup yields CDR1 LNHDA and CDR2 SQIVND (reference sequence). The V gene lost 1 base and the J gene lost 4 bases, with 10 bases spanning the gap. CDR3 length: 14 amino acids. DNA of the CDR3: TGTGCCAGTAGTATAGGAGGCAGGGGCACTGAAGCTTTCTTT. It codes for CASSIGGRGTEAFF.

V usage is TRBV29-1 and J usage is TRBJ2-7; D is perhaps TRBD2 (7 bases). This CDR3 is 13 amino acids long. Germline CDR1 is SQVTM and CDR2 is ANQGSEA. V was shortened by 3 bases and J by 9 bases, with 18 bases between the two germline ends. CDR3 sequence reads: CSVDGGPGGGQYF. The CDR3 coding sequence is TGCAGCGTTGACGGGGGGCCGGGTGGAGGGCAGTACTTC.

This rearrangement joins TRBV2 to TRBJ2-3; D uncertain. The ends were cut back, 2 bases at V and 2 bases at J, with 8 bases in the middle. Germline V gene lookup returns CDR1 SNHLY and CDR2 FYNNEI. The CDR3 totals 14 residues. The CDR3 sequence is CASSETIPTDTQYF. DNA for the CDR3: TGTGCCAGCAGTGAAACAATACCCACAGATACGCAGTATTTT.

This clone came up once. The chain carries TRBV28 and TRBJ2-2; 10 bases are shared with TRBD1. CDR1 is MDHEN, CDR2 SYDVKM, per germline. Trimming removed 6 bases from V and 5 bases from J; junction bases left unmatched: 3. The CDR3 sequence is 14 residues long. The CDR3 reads CASRTGGKTGELFF. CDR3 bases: TGTGCCAGCAGGACAGGGGGCAAGACCGGGGAGCTGTTTTTT. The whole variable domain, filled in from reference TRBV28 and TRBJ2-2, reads DVKVTQSSRYLVKRTGEKVFLECVQDMDHENMFWYRQDPGLGLRLIYFSYDVKMKEKGDIPEGYSVSREKKERFSLILESASTNQTSMYLCASRTGGKTGELFFGEGSRLTVL.

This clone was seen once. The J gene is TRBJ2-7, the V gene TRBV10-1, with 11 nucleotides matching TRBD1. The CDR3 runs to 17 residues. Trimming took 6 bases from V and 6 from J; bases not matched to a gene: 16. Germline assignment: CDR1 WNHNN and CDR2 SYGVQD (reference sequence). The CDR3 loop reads CASSPSLPGTGGAEQYF. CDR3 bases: TGCGCCAGCAGCCCGAGCCTACCCGGGACAGGGGGTGCCGAGCAGTACTTC.

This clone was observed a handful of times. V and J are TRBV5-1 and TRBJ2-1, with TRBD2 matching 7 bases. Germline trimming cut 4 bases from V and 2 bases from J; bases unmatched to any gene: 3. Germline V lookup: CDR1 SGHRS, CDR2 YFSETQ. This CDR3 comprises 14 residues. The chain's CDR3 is CASSAAGAYNEQFF. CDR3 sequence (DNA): TGCGCCAGCAGCGCGGCGGGGGCCTACAATGAGCAGTTCTTC.

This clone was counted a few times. CDR3 in DNA: TGTGCCTGGAGCGGACTAGCGGGACATCGGGATACGCAGTATTTT. Amino acid sequence: CAWSGLAGHRDTQYF. The rearrangement uses TRBV30 and TRBJ2-3, with 12 positions matching TRBD2. The J segment lost 6 bases and the V segment lost 3 bases, leaving 7 bases of the junction unmatched. The CDR3 totals 15 residues. The germline V gene has CDR1 GTSNPN and CDR2 SVGIG (reference sequence).

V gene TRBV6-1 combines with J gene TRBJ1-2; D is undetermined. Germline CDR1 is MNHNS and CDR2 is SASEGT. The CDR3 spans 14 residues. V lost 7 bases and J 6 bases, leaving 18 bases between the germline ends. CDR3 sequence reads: CASTSGFFTDGYTF. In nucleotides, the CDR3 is TGTGCCAGCACCTCGGGTTTCTTTACGGATGGCTACACCTTC.

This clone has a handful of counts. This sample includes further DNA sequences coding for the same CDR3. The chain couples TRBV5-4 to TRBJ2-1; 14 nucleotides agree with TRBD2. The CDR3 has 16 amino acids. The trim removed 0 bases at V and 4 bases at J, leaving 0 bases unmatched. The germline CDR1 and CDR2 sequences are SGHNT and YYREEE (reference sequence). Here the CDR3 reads CASSLGLAGGYNEQFF. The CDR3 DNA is TGTGCCAGCAGCTTGGGACTAGCGGGAGGGTACAATGAGCAGTTCTTC.

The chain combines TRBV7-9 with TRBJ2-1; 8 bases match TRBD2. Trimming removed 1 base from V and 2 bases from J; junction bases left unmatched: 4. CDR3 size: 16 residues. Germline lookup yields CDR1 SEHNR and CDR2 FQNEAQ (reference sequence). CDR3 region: CASSLDGAGAYNEQFF. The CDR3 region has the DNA TGTGCCAGCAGCTTAGATGGAGCGGGAGCCTACAATGAGCAGTTCTTC.

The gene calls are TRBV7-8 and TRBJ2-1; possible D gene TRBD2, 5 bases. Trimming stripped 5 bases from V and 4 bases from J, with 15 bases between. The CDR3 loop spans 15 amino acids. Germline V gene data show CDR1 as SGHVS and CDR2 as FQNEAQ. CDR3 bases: TGTGCCAGCAGCCTGGCCCTCGGGATATACAATGAGCAGTTCTTC. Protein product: CASSLALGIYNEQFF.

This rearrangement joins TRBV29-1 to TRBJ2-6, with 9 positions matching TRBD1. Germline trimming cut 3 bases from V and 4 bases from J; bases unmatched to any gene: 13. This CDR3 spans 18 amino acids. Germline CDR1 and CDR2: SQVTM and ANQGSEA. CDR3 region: CSVESVDRGNKGANVLTF. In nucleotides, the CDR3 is TGCAGCGTTGAGAGTGTGGACAGGGGCAATAAAGGGGCCAACGTCCTGACTTTC.

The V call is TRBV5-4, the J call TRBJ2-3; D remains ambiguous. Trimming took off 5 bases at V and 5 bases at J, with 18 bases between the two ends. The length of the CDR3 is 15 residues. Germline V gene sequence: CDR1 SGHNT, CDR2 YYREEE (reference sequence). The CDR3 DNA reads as TGTGCCAGCAGTTCCGACTTCTTATCTAAAGATACGCAGTATTTT. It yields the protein CASSSDFLSKDTQYF.

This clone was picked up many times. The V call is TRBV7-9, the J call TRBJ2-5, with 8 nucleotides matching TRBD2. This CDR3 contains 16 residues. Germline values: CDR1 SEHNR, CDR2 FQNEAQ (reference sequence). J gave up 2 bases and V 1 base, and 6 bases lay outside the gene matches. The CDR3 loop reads CASSLGLANRQETQYF. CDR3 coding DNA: TGTGCCAGCAGCTTAGGACTAGCGAACCGTCAAGAGACCCAGTACTTC. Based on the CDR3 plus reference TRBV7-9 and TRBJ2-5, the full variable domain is DTGVSQNPRHKITKRGQNVTFRCDPISEHNRLYWYRQTLGQGPEFLTYFQNEAQLEKSRLLSDRFSAERPKGSFSTLEIQRTEQGDSAMYLCASSLGLANRQETQYFGPGTRLLVL.

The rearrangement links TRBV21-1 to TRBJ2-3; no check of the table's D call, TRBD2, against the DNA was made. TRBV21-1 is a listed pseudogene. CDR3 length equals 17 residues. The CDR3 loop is CASSKAREVTSTDTQYF. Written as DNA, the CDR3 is TGTGCCAGCAGCAAAGCGCGGGAGGTAACTAGCACAGATACGCAGTATTTT.

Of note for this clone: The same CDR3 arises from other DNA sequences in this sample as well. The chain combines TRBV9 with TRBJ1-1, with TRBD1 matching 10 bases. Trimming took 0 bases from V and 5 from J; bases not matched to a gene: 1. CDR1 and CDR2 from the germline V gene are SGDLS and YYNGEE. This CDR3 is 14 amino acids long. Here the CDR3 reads CASSVGDRGTEAFF. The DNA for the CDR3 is TGTGCCAGCAGCGTAGGGGACAGGGGTACTGAAGCTTTCTTT.

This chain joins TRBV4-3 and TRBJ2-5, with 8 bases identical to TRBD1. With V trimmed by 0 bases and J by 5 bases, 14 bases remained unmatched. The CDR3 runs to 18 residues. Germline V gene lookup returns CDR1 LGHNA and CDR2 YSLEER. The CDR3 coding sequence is TGCGCCAGCAGCCAAGACCCCCTTCAGACAGGGGTCAGGGAGACCCAGTACTTC. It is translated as CASSQDPLQTGVRETQYF.

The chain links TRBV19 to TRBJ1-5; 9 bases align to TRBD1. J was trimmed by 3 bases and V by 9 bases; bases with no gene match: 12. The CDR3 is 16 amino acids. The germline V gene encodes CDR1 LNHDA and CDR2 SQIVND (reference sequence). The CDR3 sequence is CASKQRGQGSNQPQHF. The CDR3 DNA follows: TGTGCCAGCAAACAGAGGGGACAGGGCTCCAATCAGCCCCAGCATTTT. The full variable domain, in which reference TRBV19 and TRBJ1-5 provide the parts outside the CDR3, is DGGITQSPKYLFRKEGQNVTLSCEQNLNHDAMYWYRQDPGQGLRLIYYSQIVNDFQKGDIAEGYSVSREKKESFPLTVTSAQKNPTAFYLCASKQRGQGSNQPQHFGDGTRLSIL.

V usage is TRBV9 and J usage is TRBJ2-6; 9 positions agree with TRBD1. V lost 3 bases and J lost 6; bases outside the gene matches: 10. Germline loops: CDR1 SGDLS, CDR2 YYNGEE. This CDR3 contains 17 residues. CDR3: CASSGGTGTLVANVLTF. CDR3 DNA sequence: TGTGCCAGCAGCGGGGGGACAGGGACTCTTGTGGCCAACGTCCTGACTTTC.

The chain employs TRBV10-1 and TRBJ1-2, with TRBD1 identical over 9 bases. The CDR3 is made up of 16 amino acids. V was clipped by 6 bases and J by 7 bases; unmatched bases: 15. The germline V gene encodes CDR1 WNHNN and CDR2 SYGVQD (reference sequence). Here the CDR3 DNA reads TGCGCCAGCAGGGAGACTACAGGGGGCAAATGCTGTGGCTACACCTTC. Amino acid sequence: CASRETTGGKCCGYTF.

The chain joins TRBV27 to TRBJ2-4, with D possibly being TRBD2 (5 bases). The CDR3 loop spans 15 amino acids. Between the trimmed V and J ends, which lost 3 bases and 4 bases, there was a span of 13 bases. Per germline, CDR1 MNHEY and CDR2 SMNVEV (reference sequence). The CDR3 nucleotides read TGTGCCAGCAGTTTCGGGCAGCGGAGTAAAAACATTCAGTACTTC. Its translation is CASSFGQRSKNIQYF.

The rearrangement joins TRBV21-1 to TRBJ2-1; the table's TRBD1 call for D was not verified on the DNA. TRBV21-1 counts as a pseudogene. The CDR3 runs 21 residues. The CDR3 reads CASSTGQGTTPILKAYNEQFF. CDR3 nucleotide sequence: TGTGCCAGCAGCACCGGACAGGGGACGACTCCCATTTTAAAAGCCTACAATGAGCAGTTCTTC.

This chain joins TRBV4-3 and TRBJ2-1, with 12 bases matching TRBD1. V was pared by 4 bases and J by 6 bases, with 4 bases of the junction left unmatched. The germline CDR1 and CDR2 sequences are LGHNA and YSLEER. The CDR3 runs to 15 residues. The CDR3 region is CASSRGQGAFNEQFF. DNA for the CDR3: TGCGCCAGCAGCCGGGGACAGGGGGCGTTCAATGAGCAGTTCTTC.